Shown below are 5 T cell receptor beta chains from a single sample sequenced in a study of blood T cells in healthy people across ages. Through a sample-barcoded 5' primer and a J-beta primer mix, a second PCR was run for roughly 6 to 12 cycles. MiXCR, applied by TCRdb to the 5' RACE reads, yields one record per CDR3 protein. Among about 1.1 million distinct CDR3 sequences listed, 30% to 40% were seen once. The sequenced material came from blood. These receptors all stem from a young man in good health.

CDR3 sequence (DNA): TGCGCCAGCAGCTTTGGGACAGATCAAGAGACCCAGTACTTC. Translated: CASSFGTDQETQYF. J is TRBJ2-5 and V is TRBV5-1; TRBD1 agrees at 7 bases. The CDR3 loop spans 14 amino acids. V was pared by 2 bases and J by 2 bases, with 3 bases of the junction left unmatched. Germline CDR1 and CDR2: SGHRS and YFSETQ.

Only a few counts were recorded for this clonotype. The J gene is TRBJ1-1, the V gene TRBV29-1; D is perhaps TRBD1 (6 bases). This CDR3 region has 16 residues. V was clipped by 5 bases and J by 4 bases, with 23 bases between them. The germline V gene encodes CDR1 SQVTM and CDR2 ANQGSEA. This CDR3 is CSVQFRGGREVTEAFF. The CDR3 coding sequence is TGCAGCGTTCAGTTTAGGGGGGGGCGAGAGGTCACTGAAGCTTTCTTT. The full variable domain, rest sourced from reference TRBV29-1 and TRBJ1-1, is SAVISQKPSRDICQRGTSLTIQCQVDSQVTMMFWYRQQPGQSLTLIATANQGSEATYESGFVIDKFPISRPNLTFSTLTVSNMSPEDSSIYLCSVQFRGGREVTEAFFGQGTRLTVV.

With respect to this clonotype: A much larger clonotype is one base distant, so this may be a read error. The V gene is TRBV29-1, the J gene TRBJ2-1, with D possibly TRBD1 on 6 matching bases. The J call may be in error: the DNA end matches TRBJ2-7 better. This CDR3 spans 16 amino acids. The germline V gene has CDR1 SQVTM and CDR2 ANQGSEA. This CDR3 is CSVEGVLRGSYNEQYF. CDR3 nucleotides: TGCAGCGTTGAAGGGGTTCTCAGGGGTTCCTACAATGAGCAGTACTTC.

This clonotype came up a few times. The CDR3 loop is CASTITGDFRLNNEQFF. The CDR3 bases are TGTGCCAGCACCATAACGGGAGACTTCCGCCTGAACAATGAGCAGTTCTTC. The chain employs TRBV7-2 and TRBJ2-1; D perhaps matches TRBD2 (6 bases). The CDR3 is made up of 17 amino acids. CDR1 is SGHTA, CDR2 FQGNSA, per germline. V was trimmed by 7 bases and J by 5 bases, leaving 24 bases between them.

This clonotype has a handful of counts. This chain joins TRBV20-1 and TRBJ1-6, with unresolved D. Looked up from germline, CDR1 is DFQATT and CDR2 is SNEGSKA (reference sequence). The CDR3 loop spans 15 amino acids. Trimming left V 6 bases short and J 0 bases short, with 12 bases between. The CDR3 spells CSARIQSSYNSPLHF. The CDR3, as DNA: TGCAGTGCGCGGATTCAGAGCTCCTATAATTCACCCCTCCACTTT.